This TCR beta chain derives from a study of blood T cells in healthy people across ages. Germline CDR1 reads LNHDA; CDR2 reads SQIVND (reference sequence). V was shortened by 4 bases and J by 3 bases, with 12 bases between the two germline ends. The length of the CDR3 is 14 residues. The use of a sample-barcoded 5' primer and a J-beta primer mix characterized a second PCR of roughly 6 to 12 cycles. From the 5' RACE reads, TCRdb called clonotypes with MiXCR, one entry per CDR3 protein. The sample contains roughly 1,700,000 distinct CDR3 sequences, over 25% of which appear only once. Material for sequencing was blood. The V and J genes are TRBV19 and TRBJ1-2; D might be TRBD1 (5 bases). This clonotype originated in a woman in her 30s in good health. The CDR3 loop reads CASSTAGTDYGYTF. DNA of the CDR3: TGTGCCAGTAGTACTGCGGGGACGGACTATGGCTACACCTTC.